This T cell receptor beta chain is drawn from a study of PD-1 blockade in classical Hodgkin lymphoma. Points from the study as a whole: CD4+ but not CD8+ TCR diversity rose significantly by C4D1.

Time point meaning: cycle 4 day 1 (C4D1), after 5 to 7 weeks of nivolumab. Each of the patients experienced relapse following autologous stem cell transplantation, and their brentuximab vedotin exposure differed. With magnetic negative selection, CD4+ T cells were purified from PBMCs that had been thawed. The protocol was immunoSEQ multiplex PCR, while the TCRdb copy is restricted to in-frame clones and leaves out a portion. The sample carries some 30,000 clones, around 85% recorded once. Regarding this clone: No antigen is known for it.

After removal of 3 bases from V and 4 bases from J, the junction contained 0 bases not matched to a gene. Germline CDR1 MNHNS, CDR2 SASEGT. CDR3 length equals 13 residues. The rearrangement joins TRBV6-1 to TRBJ1-3; 7 bases line up with TRBD1. The clonotype originates from a human donor with classical Hodgkin lymphoma. The sample was CD4+ T cells from blood, taken before the fourth cycle of nivolumab. The CDR3 loop is CASSEGQGNTIYF. CDR3 in DNA: TGTGCCAGCAGTGAGGGACAGGGAAACACCATATATTTT.